Each of the 14 T cell receptor beta chains below was sequenced from the same sample in a study of blood T cell repertoires in COVID-19. The data were produced by immunoSEQ multiplex PCR, yet TCRdb's version contains in-frame clones alone and is incomplete. The sample includes 230,000 or so clones, less than 90% of them seen just once. The sample was peripheral blood. The receptors were sampled from a man aged 35-49 years with active or convalescent COVID-19.

V and J are TRBV28 and TRBJ2-1; D is possibly TRBD2 (6 bases). Germline V CDR1 and CDR2: MDHEN, SYDVKM. Trimming removed 1 base at V and 0 bases at J, with 10 bases between. This CDR3 comprises 16 residues. For the CDR3, the DNA is TGTGCCAGCAGTTTATTGACCGGGAGCTCCTACAATGAGCAGTTCTTC. Protein: CASSLLTGSSYNEQFF.

This chain links TRBV5-4 with TRBJ2-7, with 8 bases matching TRBD2. V dropped 4 bases and J dropped 2; count of bases not matched to a gene: 11. The germline CDR1 and CDR2 sequences are SGHNT and YYREEE (reference sequence). The CDR3 is 16 residues long. The CDR3 reads CASSTATREAPYEQYF. The CDR3 nucleotides read TGTGCCAGCAGCACCGCCACGCGGGAGGCCCCCTACGAGCAGTACTTC.

This clone was seen once. The gene calls are TRBV2 and TRBJ1-2; 8 bases agree with TRBD1. The CDR3 runs to 14 residues. Trimming at V came to 8 bases and at J to 4 bases, leaving 9 bases not matched to a gene. Germline assignment: CDR1 SNHLY and CDR2 FYNNEI. The CDR3 nucleotides read TGTGCCAGCGACGACAGGGGCGTGGGCTATGGCTACACCTTC. Translated, it gives CASDDRGVGYGYTF.

The CDR3 loop reads CASSLGGTGGTNEKLFF. DNA for the CDR3: TGCGCCAGCAGCTTGGGAGGGACAGGCGGGACTAATGAAAAACTGTTTTTT. This sequence joins TRBV5-1 and TRBJ1-4, with 8 nucleotides matching TRBD1. Unmatched junction bases numbered 6, after V lost 0 bases and J lost 2 bases. This CDR3 comprises 17 residues. CDR1 and CDR2 from the germline V gene are SGHRS and YFSETQ.

The chain has TRBV2 and TRBJ2-2, with D possibly being TRBD1 (6 bases). This CDR3 comprises 14 residues. Germline V gene data show CDR1 as SNHLY and CDR2 as FYNNEI. The germline V and J ends were trimmed by 6 bases and 0 bases, with 8 bases remaining between them. As DNA, the CDR3 is TGTGCCAGCAGAAGACAGGCGAACACCGGGGAGCTGTTTTTT. This translates into CASRRQANTGELFF.

This clone was observed a single time. At one end, the junction sequence differs from germline, possibly due to a read error. This sample also contains other DNA sequences that code for the same CDR3. This chain uses TRBV2 with TRBJ1-1; 9 bases fit TRBD1. Germline V gives CDR1 SNHLY, CDR2 FYNNEI. This CDR3 is built from 14 residues. Here the CDR3 reads CASSLQGANTEAFF. In nucleotides, the CDR3 is TGTGCCAGCAGTTTACAGGGGGCTAACACTGAAGCCTTCTTT.

CDR3 loop: CASSPYQDEKLFF. In DNA, the CDR3 is TGTGCCAGCTCACCGTACCAGGATGAAAAACTGTTTTTT. The chain carries TRBV18 and TRBJ1-4; D unresolved. Germline V lookup: CDR1 KGHSH, CDR2 LQKENI. The CDR3 totals 13 residues. The V gene lost 3 bases and the J gene lost 6 bases, with 8 bases spanning the gap.

The chain combines TRBV28 with TRBJ1-5; D call uncertain. CDR1 is MDHEN, CDR2 SYDVKM, per germline. The CDR3 sequence is 12 residues long. V was cut by 7 bases and J by 5 bases, with 9 bases left in between. CDR3 in amino acids: CASMAGYQPQHF. The CDR3 nucleotides are TGTGCCAGCATGGCGGGGTATCAGCCCCAGCATTTT.

The chain recombines TRBV5-1 with TRBJ2-3, with 10 bases that match TRBD2. Germline lookup yields CDR1 SGHRS and CDR2 YFSETQ. J was trimmed by 1 base and V by 5 bases; bases with no gene match: 4. This CDR3 region has 15 residues. CDR3: CASRDGTSGTDTQYF. The CDR3 bases are TGCGCCAGCAGGGATGGGACTAGCGGCACAGATACGCAGTATTTT.

The rearrangement uses TRBV27 and TRBJ1-2; 7 bases map to TRBD1. Germline V gene data show CDR1 as MNHEY and CDR2 as SMNVEV (reference sequence). The trim removed 4 bases at V and 8 bases at J, leaving 10 bases unmatched. This CDR3 has 14 residues. The CDR3 protein is CASSSGQALKGYTF. CDR3 bases: TGTGCCAGCAGTTCAGGACAGGCCTTAAAGGGCTACACCTTC.

This clone appeared a few times. V and J are TRBV3-1 (or the pseudogene TRBV3-2) and TRBJ2-3; D possibly corresponds to TRBD1 (5 bases). The CDR3 extends over 12 amino acids. V lost 4 bases and J lost 6, with 8 bases in between. From germline, CDR1 is LGHDT and CDR2 YNNKEL (reference sequence). The CDR3, as DNA: TGTGCCAGCAGCCCCCAGGGCGATACGCAGTATTTT. This sequence encodes CASSPQGDTQYF.

This rearrangement joins TRBV28 to TRBJ2-5; possibly TRBD2 for D (7 bases). Germline V gives CDR1 MDHEN, CDR2 SYDVKM. The length of the CDR3 is 16 residues. Trimming left V 5 bases short and J 4 bases short, with 20 bases between. CDR3 bases: TGTGCCAGCAGTCCCTTCTGGCAGGGGAGGGGAGAGACCCAGTACTTC. Protein sequence: CASSPFWQGRGETQYF.

The gene calls are TRBV6-5 and TRBJ1-1; a weak D match, TRBD1 (5 bases). In germline, CDR1 is MNHEY, CDR2 SVGAGI. This CDR3 has 14 amino acids. Trimming stripped 5 bases from V and 4 bases from J, with 14 bases between. This CDR3 is CASSIDTGGTEAFF. The CDR3 DNA is TGTGCCAGCAGTATAGACACGGGGGGCACTGAAGCTTTCTTT.

V gene TRBV27 combines with J gene TRBJ1-1, with D perhaps TRBD1 (5 bases). From germline, CDR1 is MNHEY and CDR2 SMNVEV (reference sequence). Between the trimmed V and J ends, which lost 1 base and 1 base, there was a span of 7 bases. CDR3 length equals 14 residues. CDR3 sequence (DNA): TGTGCCAGCAGTTTATGGGGGGAGAACACTGAAGCTTTCTTT. Translated, it gives CASSLWGENTEAFF.